This TCR beta chain was observed in a study of cytomegalovirus exposure and HLA in healthy donors. 60 Vbeta and 13 Jbeta primers were used in PCR. Clones were read by immunoSEQ multiplex PCR, and TCRdb kept only the in-frame ones, dropping some. Counted here are about 130,000 clones, 60% to 80% occurring once; the ten biggest clones make up about 2.2%. Germline values: CDR1 KGHSH, CDR2 LQKENI. V dropped 6 bases and J dropped 9; count of bases not matched to a gene: 9. The CDR3 loop spans 13 amino acids. This clonotype was obtained from a man aged 25 to 40 in good health and CMV-seronegative. The material sequenced was PBMCs. The chain carries TRBV18 and TRBJ2-7, with 9 positions matching TRBD1. The CDR3 is CASSPTGGEGQYF. The DNA of the CDR3 is TGTGCCAGCTCGCCTACAGGGGGCGAGGGGCAGTACTTC.